This TCR beta chain was retrieved from a study of T cell responses to AZD1222 COVID-19 vaccine. Study conclusions and caveats: Recipients of AZD1222 seropositive at baseline numbered only five or six. An increase in Spike-specific TCR breadth and depth was observed after two AZD1222 doses.

The repertoire was sequenced with immunoSEQ multiplex PCR; TCRdb's copy has only in-frame clones and lacks some. The table has around 92,000 clones, about nine tenths seen once. Germline V gene lookup returns CDR1 SEHNR and CDR2 FQNEAQ (reference sequence). The CDR3 consists of 13 residues. The V end was cut by 6 bases, the J end by 2 bases, with 8 bases between. Points on this clone: Its antigen is still unknown.

V is TRBV7-9 and J is TRBJ1-3; D is unclear. Here the sequenced sample was peripheral blood, taken on day 0 of AZD1222 vaccination. The clonotype comes from an adult in good health. DNA for the CDR3: TGTGCCAGCAGTGCCGTTGCTGGAAACACCATATATTTT. Its protein product is CASSAVAGNTIYF.